This T cell receptor beta chain was captured in a study of blood T cell repertoires in COVID-19. Overall study: Whether acute or convalescent, the COVID-19 samples came from the United States, Italy and Spain. Nucleic acid was either cDNA or gDNA, and it came from T cells, B-cell-depleted T cells, or PBMCs.

With 6 bases removed from V and 6 bases from J, the gap between germline ends came to 13 bases. The CDR3 is made up of 13 amino acids. In the authors' methods: Reference gene primer amplification gave nucleated cell count estimates. The protocol was immunoSEQ multiplex PCR, while the TCRdb copy is restricted to in-frame clones and leaves out a portion. That table is the source of V, J and clone size, and D and trimming were worked out from the DNA. Among about 70,000 clones listed, about four fifths were seen once. This receptor was taken from a man between 65 and 80 years old who had recovered from COVID-19. The V call is TRBV12-3 or TRBV12-4, the J call TRBJ2-3; D is undetermined. The sequenced sample consisted of peripheral blood. CDR3 residues: CASSLDLRDTQYF. In DNA form, the CDR3 reads TGTGCCAGCAGCCTGGATCTGAGGGATACGCAGTATTTT.